This paragraph reports one TCR beta chain. This entry comes from a study of blood T cell repertoires in COVID-19. Study-wide background: Sample material is recorded as cDNA or gDNA derived from T cells, B-cell-depleted T cells, or PBMCs.

The V gene's germline CDR1 is MNHNY and CDR2 SVGAGI (reference sequence). Trimming took 7 bases from V and 4 from J, leaving 14 bases between them. The CDR3 loop spans 15 amino acids. Authors' data handling: Using reference gene primer amplification, nucleated cell counts were estimated. Clones were read by immunoSEQ multiplex PCR, and TCRdb kept only the in-frame ones, dropping some. V and J calls and clone size are given by that table; D and trimming were obtained from the DNA. Counted here are fewer than 60,000 clones, about 90% occurring once; the ten biggest clones make up about 9.4%. The clonotype originates from a human donor with acute or convalescent COVID-19. The donor label of this sample is uncertain. The material sequenced was peripheral blood. J is TRBJ1-6 and V is TRBV6-6, with D uncertain. This CDR3 is CASTLDLGYNSPLHF. CDR3 in DNA: TGTGCCAGCACTTTGGACTTGGGGTATAATTCACCCCTCCACTTT.